This paragraph reports one T cell receptor beta chain. The antigen remains undetermined. Other nucleotide sequences from this sample produce the same CDR3. Germline assignment: CDR1 LNHDA and CDR2 SQIVND (reference sequence). The CDR3 covers 15 residues. Trimming removed 1 base from V and 4 bases from J, with 11 bases in between. The entry originates in a study of shared clonotypes between healthy human individuals. Study results and limitations: Depth was large, yet rarefaction showed that sorted-subset sequencing was incomplete. Generation probability values for non-shared clonotypes were lower than those for clonotypes shared by all four donors.

Splitting of each subset's genomic DNA was done evenly across several immunoSEQ plates. Authors' methods: There were no quality scores in the junction-only immunoSEQ sequences, so filtering differed. TCRdb keeps only in-frame clones here, not all; method: immunoSEQ multiplex PCR. V and J calls and clone size are those listed in that table; D and trimming were worked out from the DNA. The sample lists 2 million to 2.5 million clones; about 94% were seen once. The chain employs TRBV19 and TRBJ1-5; TRBD1 might be the D (6 bases). The sequence came from a man aged 18 to 29 in good health. Input material: naive CD4+ T cells sorted from blood. Documented subset: CD45RA+ positively selected. The CDR3 coding sequence is TGTGCCAGTAGTATAGTCGGGGGCGGGAATCAGCCCCAGCATTTT. Protein product: CASSIVGGGNQPQHF.